This T cell receptor beta chain was observed in a study of neurological immune-mediated disorders (dated by TCRdb to the late 2010s). Notes on the research overall: Peripheral blood TCR-beta repertoires from HTLV-I-associated myelopathy (HAM/TSP) patients, multiple sclerosis patients and healthy controls were compared by UMI-based sequencing. Longitudinal samples, technical triplicates and paired sorted CD4+ and CD8+ T-cell subsets, alongside PBMC samples, were included among the roughly 97 TCR-beta libraries. The cohort included roughly 71 subjects: about 15 with HAM/TSP, some 34 with multiple sclerosis, and some 20 healthy controls. General study outcomes and caveats: No identical CDR3 amino acid sequences were found to be shared among expanded clones across subjects, suggesting that TCR-beta repertoires were private in all groups. TCR clonal expansion was highest in HAM/TSP patients and lowest in MS patients, with MS patients falling below even healthy controls.

This clonotype appeared many times. The target of this receptor is not known. No base-level quality is on record; no much larger clone is a single base apart. Blood bank volunteers in Maryland, USA served as the healthy controls. Libraries from unsorted PBMCs were made from 2 million PBMCs kept in RNAlater at -80 degrees C until RNA extraction. Peripheral blood was subjected to Ficoll-Hypaque density gradient centrifugation to isolate PBMCs, which were then cryopreserved in liquid nitrogen. cDNA was synthesized by template-switch 5'RACE using a primer carrying a 10-nucleotide random unique molecular identifier by which each TCR transcript was tagged. Every sequencing run covered 15-18 subjects and yielded more than 180 million TCR-beta sequences. The RNeasy kit was used to extract total RNA. The KAPA Real-time Library Amplification kit was used to amplify TCR-beta VDJ regions with primers for the TCR constant region and the 5'RACE anchor. Sample indexes and Illumina adaptors were added in a first PCR, and a second PCR then increased library yield. The roughly 650 bp TCR product was size-selected on a 2% E-gel SizeSelection system after Ampure bead purification. Library quality was checked on a Bioanalyzer, concentration was measured with Qubit, and libraries were quantified with the Kapa Library Quantification kit before pooling. Libraries were sequenced paired-end 2 x 150 bp on an Illumina HiSeq 2500. To increase sequence diversity, about 23-32% phiX was spiked into each library pool. The study's own analysis went as follows. Quality-filtered reads were processed with the UMI-based MiGEC pipeline, and over 90% of raw TCR sequences were removed by the MiGEC pipeline during error correction. VDJ genes were aligned to IMGT germline references, and clonotypes were defined by unique CDR3 amino acid sequence plus V-J genes. VDJtools evaluated clonal expansion, Shannon diversity and CDR3 relatedness (CalcPairwiseDistances, ClusterSamples); CLCbio workbench built phylogenetic trees. Clones with at least 8 unique UMIs were defined as expanded, with this threshold being based on coefficient-of-variation modelling across technical triplicates. The public reads were run again by TCRdb, first through fastp at Q25 and then through MiXCR, and only productive beta chains were kept. Duplicate CDR3 protein sequences are folded into a single record with the most common DNA and genes. Clone size and V and J calls follow TCRdb, not the original study. A total of approximately 45,000 distinct CDR3 sequences appear in this sample, 9.5% to 15% of them only once. The ten largest account for 1.3% of the sample.

The specimen sequenced was PBMCs. This receptor was taken from a female donor in good health.

The CDR3 reads CASSLSTNQNNEQFF. The DNA reads TGTGCCAGCTCACTTTCCACGAACCAGAACAATGAGCAGTTCTTC. The chain uses TRBV18 and TRBJ2-1, with the identity of the D gene unclear. Trimming costs V 4 bases and J 5 bases, and their ends lie 15 bases apart. Measured from the cysteine to the phenylalanine, the CDR3 is 15 residues long. CDR3 DNA is the only sequence kept; it has 45 bases, read in frame from the first base. The germline V gene provides CDR1 KGHSH and CDR2 LQKENI.